This T cell receptor (beta chain) stems from a study of blood T cells in healthy people across ages. Study-level results: PBMCs were not sorted, which prevented a conclusive comparison of naive versus antigen-experienced cells.

V lost 2 bases and J lost 0, with 7 bases in between. CDR3 length equals 14 residues. Concerning this clonotype itself: Its antigen remains unidentified.

For the second PCR, which ran for roughly 6 to 12 cycles, a sample-barcoded 5' primer and a J-beta primer mix were used. Each CDR3 protein is one row after TCRdb ran MiXCR on the 5' RACE reads. The sample holds fewer than 1,200,000 distinct CDR3 sequences, almost 25% seen once. The data also belong to a second study, concerning T cells of mothers and their children.

The rearrangement joins TRBV12-3 or TRBV12-4 to TRBJ2-5; D is unresolved. The specimen sequenced was blood. This clonotype originated in a girl aged 2-9 years in good health. The CDR3 nucleotides are TGTGCCAGCAGTTTACCACGTAACCAAGAGACCCAGTACTTC. Translating gives CASSLPRNQETQYF.